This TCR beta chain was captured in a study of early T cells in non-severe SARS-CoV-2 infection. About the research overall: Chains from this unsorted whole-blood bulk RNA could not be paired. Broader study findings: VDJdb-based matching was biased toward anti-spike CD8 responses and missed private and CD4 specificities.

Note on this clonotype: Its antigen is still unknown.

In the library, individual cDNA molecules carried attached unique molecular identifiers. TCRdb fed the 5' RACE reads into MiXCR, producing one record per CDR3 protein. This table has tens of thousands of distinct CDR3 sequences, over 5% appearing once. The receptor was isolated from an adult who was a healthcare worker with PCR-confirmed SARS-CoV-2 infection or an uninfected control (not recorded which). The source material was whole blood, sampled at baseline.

The CDR3 DNA sequence: TGTGCCAGCAGTTTAGGTGGGACTGACAATGAGCAGTTCTTC. As protein: CASSLGGTDNEQFF. The rearrangement links TRBV12-3 or TRBV12-4 to TRBJ2-1, with D perhaps matching TRBD2 (6 bases). This CDR3 spans 14 amino acids. The germline V and J ends were trimmed by 1 base and 5 bases, with 9 bases remaining between them.